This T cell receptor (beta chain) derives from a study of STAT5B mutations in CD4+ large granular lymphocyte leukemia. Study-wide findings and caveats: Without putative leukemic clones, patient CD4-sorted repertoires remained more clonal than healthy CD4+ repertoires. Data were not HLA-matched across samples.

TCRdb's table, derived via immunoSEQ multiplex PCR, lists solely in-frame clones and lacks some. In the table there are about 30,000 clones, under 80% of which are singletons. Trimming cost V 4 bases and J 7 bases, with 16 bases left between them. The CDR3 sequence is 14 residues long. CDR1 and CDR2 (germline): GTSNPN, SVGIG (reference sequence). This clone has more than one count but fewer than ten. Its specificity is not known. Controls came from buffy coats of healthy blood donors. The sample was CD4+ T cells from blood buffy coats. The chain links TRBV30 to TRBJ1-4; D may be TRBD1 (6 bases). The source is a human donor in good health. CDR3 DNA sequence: TGTGCCTGGACCCAAGGGGGTTTTAGTGAAAAACTGTTTTTT. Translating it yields CAWTQGGFSEKLFF.